This T cell receptor (beta chain) appears in the sequencing data of a study of CD8+ T cells in alopecia areata. About the research overall: Severity was scored as percentage of affected scalp area in treated patients. The study's findings and limits: Given one nonresponder, whether baseline CD8+ expansion relates to response remains uncertain. Numerous expanded lesional clones remained in scalp and blood during tofacitinib.

This CDR3 region has 13 residues. CDR1 is MNHEY, CDR2 SMNVEV, per germline (reference sequence). The V end lost 3 bases, the J end lost 6 bases, and 11 bases lay between the germline ends. The sample's treatment: oral pan-JAK inhibitor, 5-10 mg twice daily. Sorted populations comprised CD4+ and CD8+ T cells obtained from PBMCs. Extraction and reverse transcription of RNA yielded cDNA as the sequencing template. The assay was immunoSEQ multiplex PCR, and TCRdb's table has in-frame clones only and misses some. The table lists 85,000 to 95,000 clones, over 70% of them singletons, with around 15% in the top ten. As regards this clone: The antigen remains unidentified.

The V call is TRBV27, the J call TRBJ1-2; D is uncertain. The receptor comes from a human donor with alopecia areata. The sample consisted of CD8+ T cells sorted from blood, taken around week 46, from a patient treated with tofacitinib. CDR3 coding DNA: TGTGCCAGCAGTTTGGGCAAGAACCATGGCTACACCTTC. Translating gives CASSLGKNHGYTF.